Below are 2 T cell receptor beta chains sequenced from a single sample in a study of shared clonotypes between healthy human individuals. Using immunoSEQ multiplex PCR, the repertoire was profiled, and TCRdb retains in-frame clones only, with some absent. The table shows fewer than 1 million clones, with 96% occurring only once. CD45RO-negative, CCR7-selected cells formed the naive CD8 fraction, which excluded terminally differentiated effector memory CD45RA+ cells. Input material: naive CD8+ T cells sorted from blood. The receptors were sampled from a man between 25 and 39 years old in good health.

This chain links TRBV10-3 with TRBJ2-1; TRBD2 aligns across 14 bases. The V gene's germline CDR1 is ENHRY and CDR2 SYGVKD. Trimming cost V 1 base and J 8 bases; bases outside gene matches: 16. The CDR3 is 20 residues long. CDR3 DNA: TGTGCCATCAGTGAGTTTCCACCGGGACTAGCGGGAGACCTCGACGATGAGCAGTTCTTC. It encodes CAISEFPPGLAGDLDDEQFF.

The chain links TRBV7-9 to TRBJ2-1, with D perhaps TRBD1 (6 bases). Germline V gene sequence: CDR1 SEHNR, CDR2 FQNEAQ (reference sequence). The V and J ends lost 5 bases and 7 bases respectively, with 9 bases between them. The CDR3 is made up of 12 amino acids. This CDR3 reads CASSRGQNEQFF. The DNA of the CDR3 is TGTGCCAGCAGCCGCGGACAGAATGAGCAGTTCTTC.